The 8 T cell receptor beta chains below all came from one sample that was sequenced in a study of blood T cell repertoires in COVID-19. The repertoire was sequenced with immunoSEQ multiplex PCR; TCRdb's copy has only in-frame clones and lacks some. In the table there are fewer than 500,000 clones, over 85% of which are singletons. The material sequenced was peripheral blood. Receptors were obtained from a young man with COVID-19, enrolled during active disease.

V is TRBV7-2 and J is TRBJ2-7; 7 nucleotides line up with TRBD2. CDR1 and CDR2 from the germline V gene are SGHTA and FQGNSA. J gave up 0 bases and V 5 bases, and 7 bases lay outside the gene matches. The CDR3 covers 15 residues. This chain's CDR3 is CASSPASGGSYEQYF. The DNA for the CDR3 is TGTGCCAGCAGCCCAGCTAGCGGAGGCTCCTACGAGCAGTACTTC.

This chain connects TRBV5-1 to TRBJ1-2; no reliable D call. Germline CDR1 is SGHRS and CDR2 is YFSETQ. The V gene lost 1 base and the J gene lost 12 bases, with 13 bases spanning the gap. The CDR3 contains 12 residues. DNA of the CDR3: TGCGCCAGCAGCTTGCCCGGGAATGAAAACACCTTC. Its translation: CASSLPGNENTF.

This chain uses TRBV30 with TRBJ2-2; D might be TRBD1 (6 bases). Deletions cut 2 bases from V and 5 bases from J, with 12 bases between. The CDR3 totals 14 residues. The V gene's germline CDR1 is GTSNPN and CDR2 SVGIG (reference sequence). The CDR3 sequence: CAWSTGIGTGELFF. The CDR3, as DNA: TGTGCCTGGAGTACAGGGATTGGGACCGGGGAGCTGTTTTTT. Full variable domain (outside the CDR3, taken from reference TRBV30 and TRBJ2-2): SQTIHQWPATLVQPVGSPLSLECTVEGTSNPNLYWYRQAAGRGLQLLFYSVGIGQISSEVPQNLSASRPQDRQFILSSKKLLLSDSGFYLCAWSTGIGTGELFFGEGSRLTVL.

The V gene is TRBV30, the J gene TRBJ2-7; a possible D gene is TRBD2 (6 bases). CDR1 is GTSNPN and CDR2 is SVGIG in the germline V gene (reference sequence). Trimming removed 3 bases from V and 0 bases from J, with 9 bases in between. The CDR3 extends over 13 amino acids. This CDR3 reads CAWRATSSYEQYF. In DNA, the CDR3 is TGTGCCTGGAGAGCGACTAGCTCCTACGAGCAGTACTTC.

CDR3 region: CASSSRGGLASQETQYF. CDR3 bases: TGCGCCAGCAGCTCCCGGGGGGGACTAGCCTCACAAGAGACCCAGTACTTC. This chain uses TRBV5-1 with TRBJ2-5, with 9 bases matching TRBD2. V was clipped by 3 bases and J by 2 bases; unmatched bases: 11. CDR1 and CDR2 (germline): SGHRS, YFSETQ. The CDR3 contains 17 residues.

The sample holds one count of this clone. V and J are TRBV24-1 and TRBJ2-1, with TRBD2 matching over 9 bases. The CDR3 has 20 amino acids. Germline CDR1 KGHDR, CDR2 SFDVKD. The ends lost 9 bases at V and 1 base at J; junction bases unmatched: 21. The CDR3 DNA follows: TGTGCCACCGGGACGACAAGTATAGCGGGAGCTCGAATATCCTACAATGAGCAGTTCTTC. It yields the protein CATGTTSIAGARISYNEQFF.

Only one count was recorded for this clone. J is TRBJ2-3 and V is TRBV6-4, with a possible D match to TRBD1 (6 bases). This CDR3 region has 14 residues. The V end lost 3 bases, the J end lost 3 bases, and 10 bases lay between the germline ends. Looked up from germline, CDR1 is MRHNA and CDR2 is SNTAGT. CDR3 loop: CASSDKGETDTQYF. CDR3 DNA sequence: TGTGCCAGCAGTGATAAGGGGGAAACAGATACGCAGTATTTT.

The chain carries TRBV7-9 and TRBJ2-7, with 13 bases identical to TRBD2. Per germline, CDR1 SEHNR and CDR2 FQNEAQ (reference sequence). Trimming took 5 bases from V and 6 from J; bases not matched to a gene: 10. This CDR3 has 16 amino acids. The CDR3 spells CASSPRTSGGPLEQYF. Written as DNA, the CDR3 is TGTGCCAGCAGCCCCCGGACTAGCGGGGGCCCCCTCGAGCAGTACTTC.